What follows are 28 T cell receptor beta chains derived from one specimen sequenced in a study of beta chain features in type 1 diabetes. The isolated RNA, all of it, was reverse transcribed, so expressed TCRB transcripts were what got sequenced. Only in-frame clones appear in the TCRdb table, and some are missing; sequencing was by immunoSEQ multiplex PCR. The table records about 410,000 clones, 14% of them present only once. Sequencing input: naive CD4+ T cells from blood. These receptors originate from a man between 25 and 39 years old in good health.

Only a few counts were recorded for this clone. The chain recombines TRBV6-5 with TRBJ2-5, with TRBD2 matching 10 bases. This CDR3 spans 15 amino acids. CDR1 and CDR2 (germline): MNHEY, SVGAGI. J was trimmed by 7 bases and V by 0 bases; bases with no gene match: 5. The CDR3: CASSYSSGGRGTQYF. As DNA, the CDR3 is TGTGCCAGCAGTTACTCTAGCGGGGGGAGAGGGACCCAGTACTTC.

This clone was seen a handful of times. Other DNA sequences in this sample translate to the same CDR3. This CDR3 is CASSGSSTDTQYF. CDR3 DNA: TGTGCCAGCAGCGGGTCTAGCACAGATACGCAGTATTTT. V is TRBV9 and J is TRBJ2-3; no definite D call. Germline lookup yields CDR1 SGDLS and CDR2 YYNGEE. This CDR3 region has 13 residues. Trimming took off 3 bases at V and 0 bases at J, with 5 bases between the two ends.

This clone showed up just a few times. This chain uses TRBV15 with TRBJ2-1; D perhaps matches TRBD1 (6 bases). Deletions cut 8 bases from V and 0 bases from J, with 17 bases between. The germline CDR1 and CDR2 sequences are LNHNV and YYDKDF (reference sequence). The CDR3 contains 16 residues. The CDR3 DNA is TGTGCCACCGGGGGCACCTTCCCGAGCTCCTACAATGAGCAGTTCTTC. Its protein is CATGGTFPSSYNEQFF. Full variable domain (outside the CDR3, taken from reference TRBV15 and TRBJ2-1): DAMVIQNPRYQVTQFGKPVTLSCSQTLNHNVMYWYQQKSSQAPKLLFHYYDKDFNNEADTPDNFQSRRPNTSFCFLDIRSPGLGDTAMYLCATGGTFPSSYNEQFFGPGTRLTVL.

There are a few counts of this clone. The rearrangement uses TRBV11-2 and TRBJ2-7, with TRBD1 matching over 7 bases. CDR3 length equals 14 residues. V lost 4 bases to trimming and J lost 0 bases; unmatched junction nucleotides: 3. Germline CDR1 is SGHAT and CDR2 is FQNNGV. The CDR3, as DNA: TGTGCCAGCAGCTCAGGGGGATTCTCCTACGAGCAGTACTTC. Translating gives CASSSGGFSYEQYF.

The chain joins TRBV9 to TRBJ1-2; D unresolved. From germline, CDR1 is SGDLS and CDR2 YYNGEE. Deletions cut 0 bases from V and 7 bases from J, with 4 bases between. The CDR3 is 11 residues long. CDR3 bases: TGTGCCAGCAGCGTAGGAATTGGCTACACCTTC. Its protein is CASSVGIGYTF.

This clone showed up just a few times. This sequence joins TRBV9 and TRBJ2-5; 12 bases agree with TRBD2. There are 17 residues in the CDR3. The germline V gene has CDR1 SGDLS and CDR2 YYNGEE. V gave up 3 bases and J gave up 5 bases; unmatched junction bases: 11. The CDR3 spells CASSAGGLAGLSETQYF. CDR3 coding DNA: TGTGCCAGCAGCGCAGGGGGACTAGCGGGCCTGTCGGAGACCCAGTACTTC.

The genes are TRBV18 and TRBJ1-5, with D possibly TRBD1 on 5 matching bases. V was shortened by 3 bases and J by 0 bases, with 9 bases between the two germline ends. The germline V gene has CDR1 KGHSH and CDR2 LQKENI. The CDR3 spans 15 residues. CDR3 region: CASSPAGLSNQPQHF. As DNA, the CDR3 is TGTGCCAGCTCACCGGCAGGGCTTAGCAATCAGCCCCAGCATTTT. Full variable domain (outside the CDR3, taken from reference TRBV18 and TRBJ1-5): NAGVMQNPRHLVRRRGQEARLRCSPMKGHSHVYWYRQLPEEGLKFMVYLQKENIIDESGMPKERFSAEFPKEGPSILRIQQVVRGDSAAYFCASSPAGLSNQPQHFGDGTRLSIL.

This clone was detected a few times. The gene calls are TRBV7-2 and TRBJ2-3; D might be TRBD2 (6 bases). V lost 1 base and J 5 bases, leaving 10 bases between the germline ends. The germline CDR1 and CDR2 sequences are SGHTA and FQGNSA. This CDR3 contains 14 residues. CDR3 nucleotides: TGTGCCAGCAGCTTAGGACTAGTTGTAGATACGCAGTATTTT. Its translation is CASSLGLVVDTQYF.

This clone came up a few times. CDR3 in amino acids: CAWRTGGNTEAFF. CDR3 nucleotide sequence: TGTGCCTGGCGGACGGGGGGAAACACTGAAGCTTTCTTT. J is TRBJ1-1 and V is TRBV30; possible D gene TRBD1, 5 bases. This CDR3 contains 13 residues. V was cut by 5 bases and J by 2 bases, with 12 bases left in between. Per the germline V gene, CDR1 is GTSNPN and CDR2 is SVGIG (reference sequence).

This clone was found a few times. This rearrangement joins TRBV2 to TRBJ2-1; D is possibly TRBD1 or TRBD2 (5 bases each). V was cut by 8 bases and J by 4 bases, with 12 bases left in between. CDR3 length equals 13 residues. The V gene's germline CDR1 is SNHLY and CDR2 FYNNEI. CDR3 nucleotide sequence: TGTGCCAGCGGGAGTGGACAATACAATGAGCAGTTCTTC. This codes for CASGSGQYNEQFF.

This clone showed up just a few times. The rearrangement uses TRBV18 and TRBJ2-7, with a weak D call TRBD1 (5 bases). Germline CDR1 and CDR2: KGHSH and LQKENI. V was shortened by 2 bases and J by 6 bases, with 11 bases between the two germline ends. The CDR3 has 13 residues. The CDR3 region is CASSPRGLFEQYV. DNA of the CDR3: TGTGCCAGCTCACCAAGGGGCCTTTTCGAGCAGTACGTC.

This clone appeared a few times. In nucleotides, the CDR3 is TGCGCCAGCAGCCAAGATGGAGGTGGGAGCAATGAGCAGTTCTTC. It specifies CASSQDGGGSNEQFF. This chain joins TRBV4-3 and TRBJ2-1; possible D gene TRBD2, 5 bases. This CDR3 spans 15 amino acids. V gave up 0 bases and J gave up 6 bases, with 12 bases separating them. From germline, CDR1 is LGHNA and CDR2 YSLEER.

Regarding this clone: The identical CDR3 is also encoded by other nucleotide sequences in the sample. The CDR3: CASSFSGGETQYF. DNA for the CDR3: TGTGCCAGCAGCTTCTCAGGGGGAGAGACCCAGTACTTC. The rearrangement joins TRBV7-2 to TRBJ2-5; 7 bases match TRBD1. CDR3 length: 13 residues. The V gene end was trimmed by 3 bases and the J gene end by 4 bases; junction bases not matched to a gene: 2. CDR1 SGHTA and CDR2 FQGNSA come from the germline V gene.

This clone occurred a few times. Other DNA variants within this sample encode the same CDR3. The chain carries TRBV29-1 and TRBJ1-5; D is undetermined. Trimming removed 6 bases at V and 3 bases at J, with 9 bases between. CDR1 is SQVTM, CDR2 ANQGSEA, per germline. The CDR3 is made up of 12 amino acids. The CDR3 DNA follows: TGCAGCGTGCGTACAGCCAATCAGCCCCAGCATTTT. Translation gives CSVRTANQPQHF.

This chain connects TRBV5-4 to TRBJ2-1; TRBD1 matches at 7 bases. This CDR3 contains 13 residues. Germline V gene data show CDR1 as SGHNT and CDR2 as YYREEE (reference sequence). Unmatched junction bases numbered 5, after V lost 2 bases and J lost 9 bases. As DNA, the CDR3 is TGTGCCAGCAGCTTAATACAGGGGAGTGAGCAGTTCTTC. Encoded protein: CASSLIQGSEQFF.

This clone was seen more than once but under ten times. This chain joins TRBV7-9 and TRBJ2-7; D unresolved. The CDR3 has 14 amino acids. V was trimmed by 3 bases and J by 5 bases, leaving 14 bases between them. Germline-derived CDR1 and CDR2 are SEHNR and FQNEAQ (reference sequence). CDR3 in amino acids: CASSLSKKVHEQYV. CDR3 DNA: TGTGCCAGCAGCTTGAGCAAAAAGGTCCACGAGCAGTACGTC.

This clone was seen a handful of times. V usage is TRBV5-6 and J usage is TRBJ2-5; 10 positions agree with TRBD2. This CDR3 is 15 amino acids long. Germline CDR1 is SGHDT and CDR2 is YYEEEE. The J segment lost 4 bases and the V segment lost 2 bases, leaving 5 bases of the junction unmatched. The CDR3 reads CASSLAGTSVETQYF. Here the CDR3 DNA reads TGTGCCAGCAGCTTAGCCGGGACTAGCGTAGAGACCCAGTACTTC.

The chain employs TRBV20-1 and TRBJ2-5; D is undetermined. The ends were cut back, 6 bases at V and 11 bases at J, with 13 bases in the middle. Germline loops: CDR1 DFQATT, CDR2 SNEGSKA (reference sequence). CDR3 length: 10 amino acids. The CDR3 spells CSALRAPQYF. As DNA, the CDR3 is TGCAGTGCCCTACGGGCCCCACAGTACTTC.

This chain joins TRBV7-9 and TRBJ1-2; D not certain. Trimming shortened V by 4 bases and J by 4 bases, and 4 bases separated the two germline ends. This CDR3 spans 11 amino acids. Germline CDR1 and CDR2: SEHNR and FQNEAQ (reference sequence). The CDR3 DNA reads as TGTGCCAGCAGCTATAGCTATGGCTACACCTTC. Translating gives CASSYSYGYTF.

This rearrangement joins TRBV4-1 to TRBJ1-6; D possibly corresponds to TRBD1 (6 bases). Germline V gene lookup returns CDR1 MGHRA and CDR2 YSYEKL. CDR3 length: 15 amino acids. The ends were cut back, 6 bases at V and 1 base at J, with 10 bases in the middle. The CDR3 DNA follows: TGCGCCAGCAGTAAGGGGGAATCCTATAATTCACCCCTCCACTTT. It specifies CASSKGESYNSPLHF.

This clone was seen a handful of times. The chain joins TRBV2 to TRBJ2-1; D is uncertain. Trimming cost V 0 bases and J 9 bases, with 9 bases left between them. The CDR3 runs to 13 residues. Germline CDR1 reads SNHLY; CDR2 reads FYNNEI. Here the CDR3 DNA reads TGTGCCAGCAGTGAAGCGGGTCAATCTGAGCAGTTCTTC. Its protein product is CASSEAGQSEQFF.

This clone was detected a few times. J is TRBJ2-6 and V is TRBV5-1; no firm D call. Germline-derived CDR1 and CDR2 are SGHRS and YFSETQ. V lost 5 bases and J lost 0, with 6 bases in between. The length of the CDR3 is 14 residues. CDR3 DNA: TGCGCCAGCAGTCCTCACTCTGGGGCCAACGTCCTGACTTTC. This translates into CASSPHSGANVLTF.

This rearrangement joins TRBV5-1 to TRBJ2-2; D gene uncertain. Trimming took 1 base from V and 3 from J, leaving 7 bases between them. The CDR3 loop spans 14 amino acids. The V gene's germline CDR1 is SGHRS and CDR2 YFSETQ. CDR3 protein: CASSLWSHTGELFF. The DNA of the CDR3 is TGCGCCAGCAGCTTGTGGTCACACACCGGGGAGCTGTTTTTT. The entire variable domain, with the rest obtained from reference TRBV5-1 and TRBJ2-2, is as follows: KAGVTQTPRYLIKTRGQQVTLSCSPISGHRSVSWYQQTPGQGLQFLFEYFSETQRNKGNFPGRFSGRQFSNSRSEMNVSTLELGDSALYLCASSLWSHTGELFFGEGSRLTVL.

J is TRBJ1-5 and V is TRBV5-1, with 8 positions matching TRBD1. Per germline, CDR1 SGHRS and CDR2 YFSETQ. V dropped 2 bases and J dropped 2; count of bases not matched to a gene: 6. The CDR3 loop spans 16 amino acids. Here the CDR3 DNA reads TGCGCCAGCAGCTTAACAGGACAGGGAGGCAATCAGCCCCAGCATTTT. Residues: CASSLTGQGGNQPQHF.

This clone turned up a few times. The V and J genes are TRBV27 and TRBJ1-1; D is uncertain. Between the trimmed V and J ends, which lost 3 bases and 0 bases, there was a span of 5 bases. The CDR3 contains 13 residues. Germline V CDR1 and CDR2: MNHEY, SMNVEV (reference sequence). DNA for the CDR3: TGTGCCAGCAGTTTTCGGCTGAACACTGAAGCTTTCTTT. This gives the protein CASSFRLNTEAFF.

The chain recombines TRBV9 with TRBJ2-5; maybe TRBD1 (6 bases). Germline CDR1 SGDLS, CDR2 YYNGEE. Trimming took off 4 bases at V and 1 base at J, with 11 bases between the two ends. This CDR3 comprises 14 residues. CDR3 DNA: TGTGCCAGCAGCCCCCCAGGGGTCCAAGAGACCCAGTACTTC. Protein product: CASSPPGVQETQYF. The whole variable domain, remainder taken from reference TRBV9 and TRBJ2-5, is DSGVTQTPKHLITATGQRVTLRCSPRSGDLSVYWYQQSLDQGLQFLIQYYNGEERAKGNILERFSAQQFPDLHSELNLSSLELGDSALYFCASSPPGVQETQYFGPGTRLLVL.

The chain employs TRBV15 and TRBJ2-3, with TRBD1 as a possible D gene (5 bases). The CDR3 totals 17 residues. Germline V gives CDR1 LNHNV, CDR2 YYDKDF (reference sequence). The ends were cut back, 0 bases at V and 0 bases at J, with 13 bases in the middle. The CDR3 spells CATSRDRLQGSTDTQYF. The CDR3, as DNA: TGTGCCACCAGCAGAGATCGTCTTCAGGGAAGCACAGATACGCAGTATTTT.

The chain carries TRBV29-1 and TRBJ2-7; the D gene is possibly TRBD2 (6 bases). Trimming removed 3 bases from V and 5 bases from J, with 11 bases in between. Germline V CDR1 and CDR2: SQVTM, ANQGSEA. CDR3 length: 12 residues. The CDR3, as DNA: TGCAGCGTTGAGGGCGGGACCGACGAGCAGTACTTC. It is translated as CSVEGGTDEQYF.